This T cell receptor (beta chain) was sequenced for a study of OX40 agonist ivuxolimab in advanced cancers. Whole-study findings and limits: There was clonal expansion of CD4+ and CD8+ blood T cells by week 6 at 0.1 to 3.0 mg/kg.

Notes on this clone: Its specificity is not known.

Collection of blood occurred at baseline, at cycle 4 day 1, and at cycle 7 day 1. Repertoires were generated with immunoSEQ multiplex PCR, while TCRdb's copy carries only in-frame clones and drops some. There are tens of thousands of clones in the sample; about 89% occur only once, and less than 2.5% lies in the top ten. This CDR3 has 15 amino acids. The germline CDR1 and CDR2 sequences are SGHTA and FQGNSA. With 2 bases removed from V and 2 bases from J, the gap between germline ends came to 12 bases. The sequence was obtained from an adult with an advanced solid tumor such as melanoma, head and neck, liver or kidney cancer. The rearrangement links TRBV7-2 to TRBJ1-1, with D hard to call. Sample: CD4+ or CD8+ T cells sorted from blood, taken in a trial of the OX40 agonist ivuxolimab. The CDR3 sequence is CASSLQGLGNTEAFF. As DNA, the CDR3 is TGTGCCAGCAGCTTACAAGGGTTAGGTAACACTGAAGCTTTCTTT.